The clone carrying this TCR beta chain was seen many times. Its antigen is unknown. The library protocol tagged each TCR cDNA with a unique molecular identifier. TCRdb called the 5' RACE reads again in MiXCR, with one record for every CDR3 protein. This table has approximately 38,000 distinct CDR3 sequences, 5.8% appearing once. Trimming pared 6 bases from V and 4 bases from J, leaving 12 bases between. CDR3 length equals 13 residues. The sample originates from a study of spatial heterogeneity in lung cancer. Findings and caveats of the study: In blood, ubiquitous expanded tumor TCRs appeared more at resection than follow-up.

Documented time point: sample taken at primary tumor resection. Tumor, nontumor lung or frozen PBMC supplied whole RNA, sequenced without sorting. This rearrangement joins TRBV12-3 or TRBV12-4 to TRBJ1-1; a possible D gene is TRBD1 (5 bases). The sample in question was PBMCs, obtained at surgery. This TCR derives from a male donor with early-stage non-small cell lung cancer. The CDR3, as DNA: TGTGCCAGCAGGTTCGGGGGGAGCACTGAAGCTTTCTTT. This translates into CASRFGGSTEAFF.